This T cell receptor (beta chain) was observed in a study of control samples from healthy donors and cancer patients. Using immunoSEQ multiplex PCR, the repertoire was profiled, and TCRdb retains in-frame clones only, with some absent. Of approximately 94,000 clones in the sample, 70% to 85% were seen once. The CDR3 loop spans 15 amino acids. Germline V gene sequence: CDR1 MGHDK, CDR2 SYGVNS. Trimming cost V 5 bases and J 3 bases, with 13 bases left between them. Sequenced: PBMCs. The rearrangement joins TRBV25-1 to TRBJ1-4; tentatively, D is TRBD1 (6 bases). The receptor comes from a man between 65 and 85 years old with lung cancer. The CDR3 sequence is CASSFRGVANEKLFF. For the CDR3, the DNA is TGTGCCAGCAGTTTCAGGGGAGTGGCTAATGAAAAACTGTTTTTT.